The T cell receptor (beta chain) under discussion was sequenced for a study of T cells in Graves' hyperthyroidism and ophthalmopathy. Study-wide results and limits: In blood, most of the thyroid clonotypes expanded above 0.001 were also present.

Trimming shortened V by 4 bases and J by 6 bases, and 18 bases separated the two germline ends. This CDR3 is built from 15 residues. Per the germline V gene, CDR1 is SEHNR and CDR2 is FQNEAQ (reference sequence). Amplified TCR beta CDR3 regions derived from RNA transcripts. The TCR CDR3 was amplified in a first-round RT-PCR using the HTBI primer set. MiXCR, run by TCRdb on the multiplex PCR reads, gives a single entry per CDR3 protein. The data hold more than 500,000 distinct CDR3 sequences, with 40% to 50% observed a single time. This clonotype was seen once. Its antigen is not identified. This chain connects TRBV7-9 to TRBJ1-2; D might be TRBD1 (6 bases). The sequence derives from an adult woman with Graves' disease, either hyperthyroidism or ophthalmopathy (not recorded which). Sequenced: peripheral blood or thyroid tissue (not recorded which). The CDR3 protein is CASSSDGGPPDGYTF. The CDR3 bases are TGTGCCAGCAGCTCTGACGGGGGGCCGCCTGATGGCTACACCTTC.